This TCR beta chain was identified during a study of response to subunit inactivated influenza vaccine (dated by TCRdb to 2017 to 2018). For context, the study as a whole: Deep quantitative T cell receptor repertoire profiling was used in the study to track responses to a trivalent subunit inactivated influenza vaccine. Here is what the overall study found, with its caveats: It was suggested by the authors that each seasonal influenza vaccination may recruit only a limited number of new T cells.

The library was generated by RT-PCR. The sequencer listed for this sample is Illumina HiSeq 2500. Starting from the raw public reads, TCRdb applied fastp trimming at Q25, assembled clones with MiXCR and retained in-frame beta chains. Rows are combined by CDR3 protein, so each entry shows the most common genes and DNA. The sample includes about 620,000 distinct CDR3 sequences, with 11% observed a single time. More than 9.5% of the sample lies in the top ten. Its CDR3 holds 15 amino acids, cysteine through phenylalanine. This entry keeps only the CDR3 DNA: 45 bases, framed from base 1. V gives up 6 bases and J gives up 5 bases, and the segment between their germline ends measures 17 bases. This clonotype has only a few counts. The antigen this receptor binds is unknown. Base qualities are missing; no much larger clone stands one base away. These same records also appear under a second study, on T cells expressing NK-cell markers. The second paper states: TCR beta cDNA libraries were prepared using 5'RACE template switching, which introduced a universal primer site and unique molecular identifiers. In sorted CD3+CD56+NKG2C+, CD3+CD56+NKG2C- and CD3+CD56-NKG2C+ T-cell subsets from several donors, TCR beta-chain repertoires were profiled. Of the eight sequenced donors, seven were found to be HCMV-seropositive and one was found to be HCMV-seronegative. In several experiments an anti-gammadeltaTCR antibody was added to restrict sorting to alphabetaTCR-expressing T cells. In more than five donors, the dominant CD3+CD56+NKG2C+ clonotypes were found to rank among the top 10 CD8+ clonotypes and to make up about 1.0-7.5% of CD8+ T cells. Those dominant clonotypes were again the most abundant among CD3+CD56-NKG2C+ cells in a few donors, at roughly 28.3-65%. Whether the expanded NKG2C-expressing T cell clones were specific for HCMV antigens remained unclear. The eight sequenced donors were randomly selected healthy volunteers, three men and five women. HCMV-specific IgG was detected in serum with a commercial ELISA kit to determine HCMV serostatus. Peripheral blood mononuclear cells were isolated from blood by Ficoll density gradient centrifugation. For over 5 donors, bulk peripheral blood T-cell repertoires were also sequenced from unsorted PBMC. Priming for cDNA synthesis came from the TCR beta constant segment, and two successive PCR amplification steps followed. Sequencing of the libraries produced 2 x 150 bp reads on Illumina HiSeq 2000/2500, MiSeq or NextSeq. MIGEC was used to demultiplex reads and group the reads by UMI, and MiTCR was used to assemble and quantify clonotypes. To exclude erroneous sequences, any TCR cDNA sequence not supported by at least two reads was discarded. The tcR package was used for downstream repertoire analysis, with clonotypes matched between fractions based on CDR3 nucleotide sequence plus V segment. VDJmatch was used to annotate antigen specificity against VDJdb, with one amino acid substitution allowed in CDR3.

The source was PBMCs from blood, collected on the day of vaccination. The source is a man aged 45-60 years who received an inactivated influenza vaccine. Donor details come from another sample of the same person, matched by shared clones. The chain was built from TRBV12-3 or TRBV12-4 and TRBJ2-1; the D gene lacks a confident call. DNA sequence: TGTGCCAGCAGCCCGGAAGTCCAAACTCACAATGAGCAGTTCTTC. This translates into CASSPEVQTHNEQFF.